Listed below are T cell receptor beta chains from one sample, sequenced in a study of T-cell reconstitution after alpha-beta-depleted transplantation in children. TCRdb recomputed calls from the PCR reads with MiXCR, one row per CDR3 protein. Seen here are about 260,000 distinct CDR3 sequences, around 10% observed once, and the top ten hold 20% to 30%. The sample was peripheral blood, taken 180 days after TCRalphabeta/CD19-depleted stem cell transplant. The receptors were gathered from a male patient aged 2-10 years who had a stem cell transplant for chronic granulomatous disease, so the T cells may come from the graft donor. Both conserved end residues are part of each CDR3. D genes are given only for firm matches. Size is stated for part of the rows, as once, few or many counts, or as a class when the clone is expanded.

d_call,j_call,v_call,clone_size,cdr3_aa,cdr3_nt
.,TRBJ1-1,TRBV6-5,many,CASSYSKPGIGAFF,TGTGCCAGCAGTTACTCGAAGCCCGGGATTGGAGCTTTCTTT
.,TRBJ2-3,TRBV4-1,.,CASSRSLGPVGDTQYF,TGCGCCAGCAGCCGGTCTCTCGGGCCGGTTGGAGATACGCAGTATTTT
.,TRBJ2-2,TRBV5-1,many,CASSAQANTGELFF,TGCGCCAGCAGCGCACAGGCGAACACCGGGGAGCTGTTTTTT
.,TRBJ2-5,TRBV18,few,CASSPLPGGEETQYF,TGTGCCAGCTCACCACTTCCCGGAGGAGAAGAGACCCAGTACTTC
TRBD1,TRBJ2-1,TRBV20-1,many,CSAPGDRDYNEQFF,TGCAGTGCCCCAGGAGACAGGGATTACAATGAGCAGTTCTTC
.,TRBJ1-6,TRBV28,many,CASRPYGQKIYNSPLHF,TGTGCCAGCAGGCCCTATGGACAGAAGATTTATAATTCACCCCTCCACTTT
TRBD1,TRBJ1-4,TRBV7-2,many,CASSFEQGVKDEKLFF,TGTGCCAGCAGCTTTGAACAGGGGGTGAAGGATGAAAAACTGTTTTTT
.,TRBJ2-5,TRBV3-1,few,CASSQRRATSPSYQETQYF,TGTGCCAGCAGCCAACGACGGGCGACTAGTCCCTCGTACCAAGAGACCCAGTACTTC
TRBD1,TRBJ1-5,TRBV20-1,many,CSARGQGVYSNQPQHF,TGCAGTGCTAGAGGTCAGGGGGTGTATAGCAATCAGCCCCAGCATTTT
.,TRBJ2-2,TRBV5-1,.,CASGSRQVSGELFF,TGCGCCAGCGGCTCGAGGCAGGTCTCCGGGGAGCTGTTTTTT
.,TRBJ2-3,TRBV2,few,CASNQPQVGTDTQYF,TGTGCCAGCAACCAACCCCAGGTCGGCACAGATACGCAGTATTTT
.,TRBJ2-1,TRBV7-8,many,CASSPPGPWFF,TGTGCCAGCAGCCCCCCGGGGCCCTGGTTCTTC
TRBD2,TRBJ2-7,TRBV2,.,CASSAVQASGSREQYF,TGTGCCAGCAGTGCCGTACAGGCTAGCGGGAGTAGAGAGCAGTACTTC
.,TRBJ1-1,TRBV20-1,many,CSARSGTEAFF,TGCAGTGCTAGATCGGGGACTGAAGCTTTCTTT
TRBD2,TRBJ2-7,TRBV6-1,.,CASRGEAGGTYEQYF,TGTGCCAGCAGGGGGGAAGCGGGAGGTACCTACGAGCAGTACTTC
.,TRBJ2-5,TRBV10-3,.,CAISEIGETQYF,TGTGCCATCAGTGAGATCGGGGAGACCCAGTACTTC
.,TRBJ2-4,TRBV30,few,CAWSSKNIQYF,TGTGCCTGGAGCTCCAAAAACATTCAGTACTTC
.,TRBJ2-3,TRBV5-4,.,CASSSPGGGLSTDTQYF,TGTGCCAGCAGCTCCCCAGGGGGAGGACTTAGCACAGATACGCAGTATTTT
.,TRBJ2-5,TRBV7-9,many,CASSLIGGGETQYF,TGTGCCAGCAGCTTGATCGGGGGTGGCGAGACCCAGTACTTC
TRBD1,TRBJ1-1,TRBV20-1,many,CSANRQGRTEAFF,TGCAGTGCTAATAGACAGGGACGGACTGAAGCTTTCTTT
.,TRBJ2-1,TRBV4-2,many,CASSQVQGTNEQFF,TGTGCCAGCAGCCAAGTTCAGGGGACTAATGAGCAGTTCTTC
.,TRBJ1-1,TRBV7-6,.,CASSLDASGEAFF,TGTGCCAGCAGCTTAGATGCTAGCGGTGAAGCTTTCTTT
TRBD2,TRBJ2-7,TRBV27,many,CASSLLSGSNEQYF,TGTGCCAGCAGTTTATTAAGCGGGAGCAACGAGCAGTACTTC
.,TRBJ2-5,TRBV18,many,CASSPLPSVWTQYF,TGTGCCAGCTCACCACTTCCCTCAGTATGGACCCAGTACTTC
TRBD2,TRBJ2-3,TRBV7-6,many,CASSILAGGPDTDTQYF,TGTGCCAGCAGCATACTAGCGGGAGGGCCGGACACAGATACGCAGTATTTT
.,TRBJ1-4,TRBV18,many,CASSLVQQEKLFF,TGTGCCAGCTCACTTGTGCAACAGGAAAAACTGTTTTTT
TRBD2,TRBJ2-1,TRBV20-1,many,CSATSGRAAHNEQFF,TGCAGTGCTACTAGCGGGAGGGCCGCGCACAATGAGCAGTTCTTC
TRBD1,TRBJ2-1,TRBV7-9,many,CASSLQGAIDNEQFF,TGTGCCAGCAGTCTACAGGGGGCTATTGACAATGAGCAGTTCTTC
TRBD1,TRBJ1-6,TRBV6-2/TRBV6-3,many,CASSMGQISPLHF,TGTGCCAGCAGCATGGGACAGATTTCACCCCTCCACTTT
.,TRBJ2-1,TRBV4-2,many,CASSQVHNLDEQFF,TGTGCCAGCAGCCAAGTGCACAACCTCGATGAGCAGTTCTTC
.,TRBJ2-4,TRBV9,many,CASSPLTGLAKNIQYF,TGTGCCAGCAGCCCCCTTACGGGCCTAGCCAAAAACATTCAGTACTTC
TRBD1,TRBJ1-6,TRBV7-2,many,CASSAGQGNSPLHF,TGTGCCAGCAGCGCCGGACAGGGAAATTCACCCCTCCACTTT
.,TRBJ2-4,TRBV7-8,many,CASSPGPGPALAKNIQYF,TGTGCCAGCAGCCCGGGCCCGGGACCCGCTTTGGCCAAAAACATTCAGTACTTC
.,TRBJ2-3,TRBV5-1,many,CASSPLLVSTDTQYF,TGCGCCAGCAGCCCCCTACTTGTAAGCACAGATACGCAGTATTTT
TRBD2,TRBJ2-1,TRBV27,many,CASSLSSIFAGGPGNEQFF,TGTGCCAGCAGTTTATCCTCCATATTTGCGGGAGGGCCGGGGAATGAGCAGTTCTTC
.,TRBJ2-3,TRBV13,many,CASSLGPQGTDTQYF,TGCGCCAGCAGCTTGGGGCCACAGGGTACAGATACGCAGTATTTT
TRBD1,TRBJ2-2,TRBV29-1,many,CSVDRGRTGELFF,TGCAGCGTTGACAGGGGGCGCACCGGGGAGCTGTTTTTT
.,TRBJ2-3,TRBV7-7,many,CASSLTTADTQYF,TGTGCTAGCAGCTTAACGACAGCAGATACGCAGTATTTT
.,TRBJ2-7,TRBV4-1,many,CASSQTLGGSYEQYF,TGCGCCAGCAGCCAGACCCTGGGCGGATCGTACGAGCAGTACTTC
.,TRBJ2-7,TRBV7-2,many,CASSSPWRDYEQYF,TGTGCCAGCAGTTCTCCTTGGCGGGACTACGAGCAGTACTTC
.,TRBJ2-2,TRBV6-1,many,CASSAVITGELFF,TGTGCCAGCAGTGCGGTTATCACCGGGGAGCTGTTTTTT
TRBD1,TRBJ1-2,TRBV11-2,few,CASSQGTVTNYGYTF,TGTGCCAGCAGCCAAGGGACAGTCACTAACTATGGCTACACCTTC
TRBD2,TRBJ2-5,TRBV18,many,CASSPHSRLAGDSETQYF,TGTGCCAGCTCACCCCATTCTCGTCTAGCGGGAGATTCGGAGACCCAGTACTTC
TRBD2,TRBJ2-7,TRBV7-9,few,CASSSSGKREKSEQYF,TGTGCCAGCAGCTCCAGCGGGAAGCGGGAGAAGAGCGAGCAGTACTTC
.,TRBJ1-4,TRBV7-9,.,CASSLAGGASNEKLFF,TGTGCCAGCAGCTTAGCGGGGGGCGCGTCTAATGAAAAACTGTTTTTT
TRBD2,TRBJ2-7,TRBV5-1,many,CASSLDSSGPPYEQYF,TGCGCCAGCAGCTTGGATTCTAGCGGGCCACCCTACGAGCAGTACTTC
TRBD2,TRBJ2-2,TRBV28,many,CASWEGPTGELFF,TGTGCCAGTTGGGAGGGCCCGACCGGGGAGCTGTTTTTT